This T cell receptor (beta chain) was recorded in a study of naive and memory T cell subsets. Study conclusions and caveats: TCR transcript changes with activation or differentiation may affect this RNA method.

Ten or more counts support this clonotype. Its antigen is as yet unknown. The CDR3 sequence is 13 residues long. The germline V gene encodes CDR1 SGHTA and CDR2 FQGNSA. The V segment lost 5 bases and the J segment 5 bases; nucleotides outside the gene matches: 3. The library had UMIs added by 3' ligation of an oligonucleotide to TCR cDNA. RNA was extracted from approximately 2.4 ml of whole blood of healthy adults. Ligated cDNA underwent four rounds of PCR with nested alpha and beta constant region primers and SP2. For blood and skin samples, reverse transcription used TCR alpha and beta constant primers. MiXCR was run by TCRdb on the 5' RACE reads, yielding one entry per CDR3 protein. Of about 62,000 distinct CDR3 sequences in the sample, 6% to 8.5% were seen once.

The gene calls are TRBV7-2 and TRBJ1-5; 7 bases are a match to TRBD1. The TCR originated in a female donor in good health. In DNA form, the CDR3 reads TGTGCCAGCAGCCAAGACAGGGATCAGCCCCAGCATTTT. Translating gives CASSQDRDQPQHF.